Below, one T cell receptor (beta chain) is given with its context. The germline CDR1 and CDR2 sequences are ENHRY and SYGVKD. The CDR3 has 15 residues. Trimming at V came to 3 bases and at J to 5 bases, leaving 10 bases not matched to a gene. The sample belongs to a study of blood T cell repertoires in COVID-19. Study details: The United States, Italy and Spain were the sources of the acute and convalescent COVID-19 samples.

The protocol was immunoSEQ multiplex PCR, while the TCRdb copy is restricted to in-frame clones and leaves out a portion. This sample yields approximately 80,000 clones, of which around 89% are seen a single time; around a tenth belongs to the top ten. The chain has TRBV10-3 and TRBJ2-7, with 7 bases fitting TRBD1. This clonotype was sampled from a human donor in a cohort sampled during active COVID-19. The specimen was peripheral blood. In DNA form, the CDR3 reads TGTGCCATCAGTGACCCCCTGAAGGGGGCCGACGAGCAGTACTTC. This gives the protein CAISDPLKGADEQYF.